Reported below is one T cell receptor (beta chain). Its antigen is undetermined. The data originate from a study of early T cells in non-severe SARS-CoV-2 infection. Overall study context: Investigators sequenced bulk RNA drawn from unsorted whole blood, and chains remained unpaired. Whole-study results and caveats: In VDJdb matching, anti-spike CD8 responses were favored while private and CD4 specificities went missing.

Unique molecular identifiers were added to individual cDNA molecules. One entry per CDR3 protein results from TCRdb running MiXCR on the 5' RACE reads. The sample holds 40,000 to 50,000 distinct CDR3 sequences; roughly 7.1% are singletons and the top ten take roughly 5.1%. The trim removed 3 bases at V and 3 bases at J, leaving 5 bases unmatched. Germline V gene data show CDR1 as SGHNT and CDR2 as YYREEE (reference sequence). The CDR3 consists of 16 residues. The clonotype was recovered from an adult who was a healthcare worker with PCR-confirmed SARS-CoV-2 infection or an uninfected control (not recorded which). Sequenced sample: whole blood. The chain employs TRBV5-4 and TRBJ2-2, with 10 bases fitting TRBD1. This chain's CDR3 is CASSSPGQGDTGELFF. The CDR3 DNA follows: TGTGCCAGCAGCTCCCCAGGACAGGGGGACACCGGGGAGCTGTTTTTT.